The source of this T cell receptor (beta chain) is a study of shared T cell receptors in the human thymus. Sequencing used immunoSEQ multiplex PCR; TCRdb keeps in-frame clones, though not all of them. The data show hundreds of thousands of clones, around 87% seen once. Trimming removed 1 base from V and 7 bases from J, with 17 bases in between. This CDR3 is built from 14 residues. From germline, CDR1 is GTSNPN and CDR2 SVGIG (reference sequence). This same sample was also part of a study on human thymus T cells. That paper adds: The thymus was resected at corrective cardiac surgery. Thymic repertoires from unrelated individuals overlapped highly, related research reported.

This TCR was sampled from a boy under three years old with a congenital heart defect. The chain has TRBV30 and TRBJ2-7; D is unclear. The specimen was thymocytes. The CDR3 region is CAWSGPITETEQYF. The CDR3 DNA is TGTGCCTGGAGTGGCCCTATCACAGAAACGGAGCAGTACTTC. Together with reference TRBV30 and TRBJ2-7, the CDR3 gives the full variable domain: SQTIHQWPATLVQPVGSPLSLECTVEGTSNPNLYWYRQAAGRGLQLLFYSVGIGQISSEVPQNLSASRPQDRQFILSSKKLLLSDSGFYLCAWSGPITETEQYFGPGTRLTVT.